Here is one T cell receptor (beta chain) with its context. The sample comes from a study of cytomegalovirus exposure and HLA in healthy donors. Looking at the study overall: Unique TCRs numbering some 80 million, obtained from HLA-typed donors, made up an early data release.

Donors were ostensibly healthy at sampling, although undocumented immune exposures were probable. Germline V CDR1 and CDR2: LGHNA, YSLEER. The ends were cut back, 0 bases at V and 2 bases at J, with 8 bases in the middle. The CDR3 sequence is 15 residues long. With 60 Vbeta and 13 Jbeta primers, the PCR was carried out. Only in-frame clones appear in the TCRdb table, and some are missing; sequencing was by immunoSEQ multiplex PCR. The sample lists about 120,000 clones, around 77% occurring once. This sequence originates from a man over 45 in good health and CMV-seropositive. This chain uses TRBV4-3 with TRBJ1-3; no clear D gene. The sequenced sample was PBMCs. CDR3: CASSQDLLPGNTIYF. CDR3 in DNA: TGCGCCAGCAGCCAAGACCTCCTCCCTGGAAACACCATATATTTT.